Each of the 3 T cell receptor beta chains below was sequenced from the same sample in a study of CD8+ T cells in alopecia areata. RNA extraction and reverse transcription yielded cDNA as sequencing template. The method was immunoSEQ multiplex PCR; TCRdb's version includes in-frame clones alone and lacks a portion of them. There are approximately 210,000 clones in the sample; roughly 40% occur only once, and approximately 2.4% lies in the top ten. Treatment given: oral pan-JAK inhibitor, 5-10 mg twice daily. The input for sequencing was CD4+ T cells sorted from blood, taken around week 36, from a patient treated with tofacitinib. These receptors were collected from a human donor with alopecia areata.

This clone was seen only a few times. The chain is built from TRBV4-2 and TRBJ2-1; 12 bases are a match to TRBD2. Germline V gene sequence: CDR1 LGHNA, CDR2 YNFKEQ. With V trimmed by 3 bases and J by 5 bases, 5 bases remained unmatched. The CDR3 consists of 16 residues. DNA of the CDR3: TGTGCCAGCAGCCACGTTGGACTAGCGGGGAACAATGAGCAGTTCTTC. It encodes CASSHVGLAGNNEQFF.

V usage is TRBV29-1 and J usage is TRBJ2-1; D is possibly TRBD2 (6 bases). This CDR3 is built from 11 residues. Trimming stripped 7 bases from V and 3 bases from J, with 7 bases between. The germline gives CDR1 SQVTM, CDR2 ANQGSEA. CDR3 sequence: CSAGVYNEQFF. DNA of the CDR3: TGCAGCGCGGGAGTCTACAATGAGCAGTTCTTC.

This clone has more than one count but fewer than ten. This chain joins TRBV5-1 and TRBJ2-3, with 12 bases aligning to TRBD2. Unmatched junction bases numbered 7, after V lost 4 bases and J lost 4 bases. The CDR3 covers 16 residues. Per germline, CDR1 SGHRS and CDR2 YFSETQ. CDR3 region: CASSVTSGRTADTQYF. In DNA form, the CDR3 reads TGCGCCAGCAGCGTGACTAGCGGGAGAACCGCAGATACGCAGTATTTT.